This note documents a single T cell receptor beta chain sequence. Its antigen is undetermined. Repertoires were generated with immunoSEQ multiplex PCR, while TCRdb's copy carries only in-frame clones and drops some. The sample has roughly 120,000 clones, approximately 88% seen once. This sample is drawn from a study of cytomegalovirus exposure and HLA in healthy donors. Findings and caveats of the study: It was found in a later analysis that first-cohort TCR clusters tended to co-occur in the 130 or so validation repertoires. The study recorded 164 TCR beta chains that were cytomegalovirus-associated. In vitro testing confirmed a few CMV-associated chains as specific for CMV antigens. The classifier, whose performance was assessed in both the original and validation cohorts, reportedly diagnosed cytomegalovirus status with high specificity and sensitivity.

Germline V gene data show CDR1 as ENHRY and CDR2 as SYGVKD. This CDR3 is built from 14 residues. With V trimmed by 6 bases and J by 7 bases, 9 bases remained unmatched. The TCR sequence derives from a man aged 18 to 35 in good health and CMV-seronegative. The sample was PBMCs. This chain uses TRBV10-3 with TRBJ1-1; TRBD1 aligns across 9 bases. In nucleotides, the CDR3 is TGTGCCATCAGAGAGACCGGGACAGGGCTTGAAGCTTTCTTT. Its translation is CAIRETGTGLEAFF.